This T cell receptor beta chain appears in the sequencing data of a study of blood T cell repertoires in COVID-19. Study details: Acute and convalescent COVID-19 specimens originated in the United States, Italy and Spain.

Profiling relied on immunoSEQ multiplex PCR, and the TCRdb table lists in-frame clones only, not all of them. Seen here are about 170,000 clones, approximately 89% observed once, and the top ten hold less than 3.5%. The CDR3 has 15 amino acids. Germline-derived CDR1 and CDR2 are MNHNY and SVGAGI (reference sequence). Trimming left V 8 bases short and J 1 base short, with 15 bases between. This clone was found once. This clonotype was sampled from a man aged 70-80 years with acute or convalescent COVID-19. Source material: peripheral blood. The V and J genes are TRBV6-6 and TRBJ1-5; a possible D gene is TRBD1 (5 bases). CDR3 nucleotides: TGTGCCAGCTCGCTTTTCCAGGGAAGCAATCAGCCCCAGCATTTT. This gives the protein CASSLFQGSNQPQHF.